What follows describes a single T cell receptor (beta chain). PCR involved 60 Vbeta and 13 Jbeta primers. Assay used: immunoSEQ multiplex PCR; TCRdb lists only in-frame clones, some missing. The sample holds 100,000 or so clones, about 80% seen once. The sample originates from a study of cytomegalovirus exposure and HLA in healthy donors. Germline CDR1 is MRHNA and CDR2 is SNTAGT. The CDR3 contains 15 residues. V lost 7 bases, J lost 8 bases, and 10 bases stayed unmatched. Nominally healthy donors provided the samples, though records likely missed some immune exposures. This TCR was recovered from a man aged 30-40 years in good health and CMV-seronegative. The material sequenced was PBMCs. This chain connects TRBV6-4 to TRBJ2-1, with 11 bases matching TRBD2. The CDR3 DNA reads TGTGCCAGCAATGGCACTAGCGGGGGTAGTCATGAGCAGTTCTTC. This codes for CASNGTSGGSHEQFF.